This T cell receptor (beta chain) comes out of a study of cytomegalovirus exposure and HLA in healthy donors. Comments on this clone: Its antigen remains unknown.

In the PCR, 60 Vbeta and 13 Jbeta primers were used. TCRdb's table, derived via immunoSEQ multiplex PCR, lists solely in-frame clones and lacks some. The listing records 110,000 to 150,000 clones. Unmatched junction bases numbered 8, after V lost 2 bases and J lost 2 bases. Germline CDR1 MNHNY, CDR2 SVGAGI (reference sequence). The CDR3 sequence is 16 residues long. Study-wide results and limits: Donors belonging to an Asian-associated ancestry cluster reportedly showed fewer N-insertions in productive TCRs than the approximately 680-donor mean, according to what a later analysis found.

The V and J genes are TRBV6-6 and TRBJ2-7, with 8 bases that match TRBD2. The origin of this receptor is a male donor in good health and CMV-seronegative. The sample was PBMCs. The CDR3 spells CASSYPIAGRAYEQYF. The CDR3 bases are TGTGCCAGCAGTTACCCCATAGCGGGGCGAGCCTACGAGCAGTACTTC.